This entry lists 8 T cell receptor beta chains sequenced from one sample in a study of radiation and T cells in renal cell carcinoma. The treatment: treatment-naive control, cytoreductive nephrectomy. Repertoires were generated with immunoSEQ multiplex PCR, while TCRdb's copy carries only in-frame clones and drops some. The sample contains about 16,000 clones, under 70% of which appear only once. The material was tumor tissue, obtained from a patient whose treatment was nephrectomy without radiotherapy. The source is a man aged 35-49 years with renal cell carcinoma.

This clone was picked up a small number of times. The chain joins TRBV5-5 to TRBJ2-2, with a tentative D call TRBD2 (7 bases). The CDR3 is 15 amino acids. Germline V gene lookup returns CDR1 SGHKS and CDR2 YYEKEE (reference sequence). V gave up 2 bases and J gave up 8 bases, with 16 bases separating them. This chain's CDR3 is CASSFLSGGQGELFF. CDR3 coding DNA: TGTGCCAGCAGCTTTTTATCCGGGGGGCAAGGGGAGCTGTTTTTT.

V gene TRBV6-1 combines with J gene TRBJ1-2; perhaps TRBD1 as D (6 bases). Germline CDR1 is MNHNS and CDR2 is SASEGT. With 10 bases removed from V and 1 base from J, the gap between germline ends came to 19 bases. CDR3 length equals 15 residues. CDR3 amino acids: CATSLGQGLNYGYTF. The CDR3 DNA follows: TGTGCCACCTCCCTTGGGCAGGGGCTTAACTATGGCTACACCTTC.

This clone was observed once. The chain uses TRBV27 and TRBJ1-1; 9 bases are a match to TRBD1. The CDR3 runs 16 residues. V shed 1 base, J shed 4 bases, and the junction held 7 bases outside the gene matches. Germline loops: CDR1 MNHEY, CDR2 SMNVEV (reference sequence). CDR3 amino acids: CASSLLGTGKITEAFF. CDR3 DNA sequence: TGTGCCAGCAGTTTATTGGGGACAGGGAAGATCACTGAAGCTTTCTTT.

This chain uses TRBV2 with TRBJ1-2; tentatively, D is TRBD1 (5 bases). Germline values: CDR1 SNHLY, CDR2 FYNNEI. The CDR3 spans 13 residues. V was shortened by 9 bases and J by 1 base, with 12 bases between the two germline ends. The CDR3 sequence: CASIQTVNYGYTF. For the CDR3, the DNA is TGTGCCAGTATACAGACAGTTAACTATGGCTACACCTTC.

CDR3 loop: CATSRVFGQYSNQPQHF. DNA for the CDR3: TGTGCCACCAGCAGAGTGTTCGGGCAGTATAGCAATCAGCCCCAGCATTTT. The chain combines TRBV15 with TRBJ1-5, with unresolved D. Trimming took 1 base from V and 0 from J, leaving 13 bases between them. This CDR3 has 17 amino acids. From germline, CDR1 is LNHNV and CDR2 YYDKDF (reference sequence). Using reference TRBV15 and TRBJ1-5 for the parts outside the CDR3, the full variable domain is DAMVIQNPRYQVTQFGKPVTLSCSQTLNHNVMYWYQQKSSQAPKLLFHYYDKDFNNEADTPDNFQSRRPNTSFCFLDIRSPGLGDTAMYLCATSRVFGQYSNQPQHFGDGTRLSIL.

This clone was counted a few times. The chain recombines TRBV7-9 with TRBJ1-1; possibly TRBD1 for D (6 bases). CDR3 length equals 14 residues. Deletions cut 5 bases from V and 1 base from J, with 11 bases between. Germline V gene data show CDR1 as SEHNR and CDR2 as FQNEAQ (reference sequence). Written as DNA, the CDR3 is TGTGCCAGCAGCCCCAAGACAGGGAACACTGAAGCTTTCTTT. Translated, it gives CASSPKTGNTEAFF.

This clone was counted between two and nine times. The chain couples TRBV19 to TRBJ2-1; no firm D call. The CDR3 runs 15 residues. CDR1 LNHDA and CDR2 SQIVND come from the germline V gene (reference sequence). Trimming removed 3 bases from V and 5 bases from J, with 14 bases in between. The CDR3 loop reads CASSILGGPNNEQFF. CDR3 in DNA: TGTGCCAGTAGTATCCTGGGCGGCCCAAACAATGAGCAGTTCTTC.

The CDR3 loop is CASSSPPGQGGYGYTF. Written as DNA, the CDR3 is TGTGCCAGCAGCTCCCCTCCGGGACAGGGGGGATATGGCTACACCTTC. The chain couples TRBV7-8 to TRBJ1-2; 11 nucleotides line up with TRBD1. The ends lost 4 bases at V and 5 bases at J; junction bases unmatched: 9. This CDR3 region has 16 residues. The germline V gene has CDR1 SGHVS and CDR2 FQNEAQ. The full variable domain, rest sourced from reference TRBV7-8 and TRBJ1-2, is GAGVSQSPRYKVAKRGQDVALRCDPISGHVSLFWYQQALGQGPEFLTYFQNEAQLDKSGLPSDRFFAERPEGSVSTLKIQRTQQEDSAVYLCASSSPPGQGGYGYTFGSGTRLTVV.